This TCR beta chain was identified in a study of OX40 agonist ivuxolimab in advanced cancers. Study as a whole: Patients in the trial were receiving intravenous ivuxolimab every 2 weeks, at doses of 0.01 to 10 mg/kg. Regarding the study as a whole: Also present in some nonresponders was a low level of normalized T-cell clonal expansion. The investigators did not determine what antigen specificity the expanded peripheral T cells had.

Autoimmune disease history or systemic immunosuppression was exclusionary. About this clone: Its antigen is as yet unknown.

Generated by immunoSEQ multiplex PCR, the TCRdb table keeps only in-frame clones and is missing some. The sample consists of some 95,000 clones, 75% to 90% of them appearing once. Trimming took 3 bases from V and 2 from J; bases not matched to a gene: 1. Germline lookup yields CDR1 GTSNPN and CDR2 SVGIG (reference sequence). The CDR3 has 13 amino acids. The sequencing used CD4+ or CD8+ T cells sorted from blood, collected in a trial of the OX40 agonist ivuxolimab. The chain has TRBV30 and TRBJ2-5, with 9 bases fitting TRBD2. The sequence was collected from an adult with an advanced solid tumor such as melanoma, head and neck, liver or kidney cancer. The CDR3 is CAWRGLAQETQYF. CDR3 bases: TGTGCCTGGAGAGGACTAGCGCAAGAGACCCAGTACTTC. The entire variable domain, with the rest obtained from reference TRBV30 and TRBJ2-5, is as follows: SQTIHQWPATLVQPVGSPLSLECTVEGTSNPNLYWYRQAAGRGLQLLFYSVGIGQISSEVPQNLSASRPQDRQFILSSKKLLLSDSGFYLCAWRGLAQETQYFGPGTRLLVL.